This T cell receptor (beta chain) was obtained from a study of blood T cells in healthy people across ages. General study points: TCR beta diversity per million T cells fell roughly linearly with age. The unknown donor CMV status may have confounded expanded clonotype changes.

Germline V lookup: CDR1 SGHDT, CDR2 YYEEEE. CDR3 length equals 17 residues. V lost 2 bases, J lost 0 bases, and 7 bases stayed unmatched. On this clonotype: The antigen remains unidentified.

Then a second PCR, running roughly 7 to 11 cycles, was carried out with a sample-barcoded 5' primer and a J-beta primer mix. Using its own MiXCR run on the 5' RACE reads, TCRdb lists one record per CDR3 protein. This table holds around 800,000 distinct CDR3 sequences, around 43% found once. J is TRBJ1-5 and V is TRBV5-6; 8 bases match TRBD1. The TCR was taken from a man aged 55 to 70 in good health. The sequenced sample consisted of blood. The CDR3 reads CASSFLDRESSNQPQHF. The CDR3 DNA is TGTGCCAGCAGCTTCCTGGACAGGGAGAGTAGCAATCAGCCCCAGCATTTT.